The T cell receptor beta chain under discussion was sequenced for a study of cytomegalovirus exposure and HLA in healthy donors. The PCR used 60 Vbeta and 13 Jbeta primers. The method was immunoSEQ multiplex PCR; TCRdb's version includes in-frame clones alone and lacks a portion of them. The table has fewer than 200,000 clones, 79% seen once. The CDR3 loop spans 13 amino acids. Germline V gives CDR1 SEHNR, CDR2 FQNEAQ (reference sequence). Study-wide results and caveats: A highly shared variant cluster was judged a likely technical artifact.

Comment on this clone: Its specificity is unknown. One end of the junction does not line up with germline, which may come from a read error.

This clonotype was obtained from a man aged 40-55 years in good health and CMV-seronegative. J is TRBJ1-4 and V is TRBV7-9; D gene ambiguous. What was sequenced was PBMCs. The CDR3 sequence: CSSSLFLNEKLFF. The CDR3 DNA follows: TGTTCCAGCAGCTTATTTTTAAATGAAAAACTGTTTTTT.